The next 18 T cell receptor beta chains were all read from a single sample in a study of glioma-infiltrating T cells. Using RNA template, CDR3s of TCR alpha and beta were amplified with iRepertoire arm-PCR. TCRdb used MiXCR to reprocess the multiplex PCR reads, holding one entry per CDR3 protein. The sample comprises 300,000 to 450,000 distinct CDR3 sequences, around 45% of which are singletons, and around 13% rests with the top ten. Sequenced: glioma tissue, nonneoplastic brain tissue, or PBMCs (not recorded which). These receptors were collected from a human donor with low-grade glioma or glioblastoma, undergoing nonglioma brain surgery, or in good health (not recorded which).

This clonotype was detected many times. The rearrangement joins TRBV7-2 to TRBJ2-1; D is unresolved. Germline lookup yields CDR1 SGHTA and CDR2 FQGNSA. The V end lost 1 base, the J end lost 5 bases, and 6 bases lay between the germline ends. CDR3 length equals 13 residues. CDR3 in DNA: TGTGCCAGCAGCTTAGGGCACAACAATGAGCAGTTCTTC. It encodes CASSLGHNNEQFF.

The sample holds many counts of this clonotype. CDR3 residues: CASSQDQGAYTDTQYF. The CDR3 DNA is TGCGCCAGCAGCCAAGATCAGGGTGCATACACAGATACGCAGTATTTT. The chain couples TRBV4-3 to TRBJ2-3, with a possible D match to TRBD1 (5 bases). The length of the CDR3 is 16 residues. The V end was cut by 0 bases, the J end by 2 bases, with 12 bases between. Germline CDR1 LGHNA, CDR2 YSLEER.

This clonotype turned up a few times. A junction end diverges from the germline sequence, so it may reflect a read error. The chain recombines TRBV27 with TRBJ2-1; 13 positions agree with TRBD2. CDR1 and CDR2 (germline): MNHEY, SMNVEV (reference sequence). CDR3 length: 16 residues. This CDR3 reads CATSDGGLAGSNEQFF. CDR3 sequence (DNA): TGTGCCACCAGTGATGGGGGACTAGCGGGGAGCAATGAGCAGTTCTTC.

This clonotype was recorded once. Germline is not matched at one junction end, which may reflect a read error. CDR3 loop: CASSWTVNTEDLF. The CDR3 DNA follows: TGTGCCAGCAGTTGGACAGTGAACACTGAAGATCTCTTT. V and J are TRBV6-1 and TRBJ1-1; D is perhaps TRBD1 (6 bases). CDR3 size: 13 residues. Germline V gene lookup returns CDR1 MNHNS and CDR2 SASEGT.

On this clonotype: Given a much more abundant clone one base away, this may be a read error. The genes are TRBV28 and TRBJ2-5; D is uncertain. V was shortened by 8 bases and J by 3 bases, with 13 bases between the two germline ends. The CDR3 contains 13 residues. The germline gives CDR1 MDHEN, CDR2 SYDVKM. CDR3 residues: CASGRFAKETQYF. The CDR3 DNA sequence: TGTGCCAGCGGCCGGTTTGCCAAAGAGACCCAGTACTTC.

On this clonotype: One base away lies a much larger clone, so this may be a sequencing read error. This sequence joins TRBV28 and TRBJ2-7, with D possibly matching TRBD1 (5 bases). Germline V lookup: CDR1 MDHEN, CDR2 SYDVKM. The CDR3 has 13 residues. The CDR3 DNA sequence: TGTGCCAGCAGTTTACGACAGCCCTACGTGCAGTACTTC. Its translation is CASSLRQPYVQYF.

The chain combines TRBV12-3 or TRBV12-4 with TRBJ2-1; possible D gene TRBD1, 6 bases. CDR3 length: 13 residues. Trimming shortened V by 2 bases and J by 11 bases, and 13 bases separated the two germline ends. The CDR3 nucleotides read TGTGCCAGCAGTTTAACGATCAGGGGAAAGCAGTTCTTC. This encodes CASSLTIRGKQFF.

The CDR3, as DNA: TGTGCCAGCACCCCCGACGGGGAGCACACTGAAGCTTTCTTT. This codes for CASTPDGEHTEAFF. This rearrangement joins TRBV7-3 to TRBJ1-1, with D unclear. The ends were cut back, 7 bases at V and 3 bases at J, with 15 bases in the middle. CDR3 length equals 14 residues. The germline gives CDR1 SGHTA, CDR2 FQGTGA.

This clonotype turned up a few times. The chain is built from TRBV24-1 and TRBJ1-2; no clear D gene. Per germline, CDR1 KGHDR and CDR2 SFDVKD. The CDR3 runs to 16 residues. V gave up 4 bases and J gave up 6 bases, with 20 bases separating them. The DNA for the CDR3 is TGTGCCACCAGTGACCCCAGACGTGGGGATGTGGATGGCTACACCTTC. Amino acids: CATSDPRRGDVDGYTF.

This clonotype occurred a few times. This chain links TRBV20-1 with TRBJ2-2, with 9 bases matching TRBD2. The CDR3 contains 15 residues. The germline V gene has CDR1 DFQATT and CDR2 SNEGSKA (reference sequence). V gave up 3 bases and J gave up 3 bases; unmatched junction bases: 5. CDR3 nucleotides: TGCAGTGCTAGGAATAGCGGGAGTCACACCGGGGAGCTGTTTTTT. Translating it yields CSARNSGSHTGELFF.

On this clonotype: Likely a read error: the CDR3 ends without its conserved phenylalanine or tryptophan. This rearrangement joins TRBV4-1 to TRBJ2-7, with D unclear. The CDR3 contains 14 residues. V was pared by 4 bases and J by 3 bases, with 13 bases between. Germline lookup yields CDR1 MGHRA and CDR2 YSYEKL. CDR3 DNA: TGCGCCAGCAGCCCAAAGGATTGGGGCTACGAGCAGTACCTC. Amino acids: CASSPKDWGYEQYL.

J is TRBJ1-5 and V is TRBV7-2, with 9 bases fitting TRBD1. V dropped 5 bases and J dropped 1; count of bases not matched to a gene: 6. There are 16 residues in the CDR3. Germline CDR1 reads SGHTA; CDR2 reads FQGNSA. The CDR3 loop is CASSGPGTGSNQPQHF. The CDR3 region has the DNA TGTGCCAGCAGCGGACCGGGGACAGGGAGCAATCAGCCCCAGCATTTT.

In this sample, this clonotype turned up a few times. This chain connects TRBV20-1 to TRBJ2-1; a weak D match, TRBD2 (5 bases). Trimming took off 0 bases at V and 3 bases at J, with 9 bases between the two ends. This CDR3 is built from 14 residues. Germline V gives CDR1 DFQATT, CDR2 SNEGSKA (reference sequence). CDR3 residues: CSARDLGNYNEQFF. The CDR3 nucleotides read TGCAGTGCTAGAGATCTCGGGAACTACAATGAGCAGTTCTTC.

The chain couples TRBV28 to TRBJ2-1; D remains unclear. The germline V and J ends were trimmed by 5 bases and 9 bases, with 11 bases remaining between them. This CDR3 comprises 12 residues. Germline loops: CDR1 MDHEN, CDR2 SYDVKM. The CDR3 is CASSTWAPEQFF. CDR3 nucleotide sequence: TGTGCCAGCAGTACCTGGGCCCCTGAGCAGTTCTTC.

The chain uses TRBV7-9 and TRBJ1-2, with 9 bases aligning to TRBD1. The CDR3 covers 14 residues. The trim removed 2 bases at V and 8 bases at J, leaving 6 bases unmatched. Per the germline V gene, CDR1 is SEHNR and CDR2 is FQNEAQ (reference sequence). The CDR3 region has the DNA TGTGCCAGCAGCTTACTGAGGACAGGGGACGGCTACACCTTC. Amino acids: CASSLLRTGDGYTF.

The V call is TRBV7-2, the J call TRBJ2-4; a possible D gene is TRBD1 (5 bases). The germline gives CDR1 SGHTA, CDR2 FQGNSA. Trimming removed 5 bases from V and 0 bases from J, with 8 bases in between. This CDR3 contains 14 residues. The CDR3 spells CASSDSLAKNIQYF. CDR3 bases: TGTGCCAGCAGCGACAGTTTAGCCAAAAACATTCAGTACTTC.

Turning to this clonotype: At one boundary the junction diverges from the germline segment, which might be a read error. V usage is TRBV7-2 and J usage is TRBJ2-3; the D is unclear. The CDR3 is made up of 12 amino acids. Germline V gene sequence: CDR1 SGHTA, CDR2 FQGNSA. This CDR3 reads CASSLYPAAPCF. The DNA of the CDR3 is TGTGCCAGCAGCTTATATCCCGCCGCGCCGTGTTTT.

Remarks on this clonotype: This sequence may be a read error, since a much larger clone differs from it by one base. The V call is TRBV28, the J call TRBJ1-2; 9 bases are a match to TRBD1. The CDR3 contains 15 residues. Germline values: CDR1 MDHEN, CDR2 SYDVKM. CDR3 amino acids: CVSTATGTGNYGYTF. CDR3 bases: TGTGTCAGCACCGCGACCGGGACAGGGAACTATGGCTACACCTTC.